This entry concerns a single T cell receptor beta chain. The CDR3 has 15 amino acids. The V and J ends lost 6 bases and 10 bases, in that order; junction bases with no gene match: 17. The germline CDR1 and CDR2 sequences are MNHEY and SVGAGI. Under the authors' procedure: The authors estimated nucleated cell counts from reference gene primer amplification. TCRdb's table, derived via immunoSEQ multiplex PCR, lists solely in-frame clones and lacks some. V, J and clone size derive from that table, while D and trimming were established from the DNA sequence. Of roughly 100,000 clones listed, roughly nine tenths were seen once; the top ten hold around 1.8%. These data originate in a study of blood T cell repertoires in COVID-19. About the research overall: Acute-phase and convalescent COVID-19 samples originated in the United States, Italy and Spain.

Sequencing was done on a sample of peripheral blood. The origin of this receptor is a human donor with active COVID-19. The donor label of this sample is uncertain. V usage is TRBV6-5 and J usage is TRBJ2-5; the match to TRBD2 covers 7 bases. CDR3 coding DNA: TGTGCCAGCAGGCCCGGGGGAGGGGACTTCGCGGGCCAGTACTTC. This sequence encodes CASRPGGGDFAGQYF.